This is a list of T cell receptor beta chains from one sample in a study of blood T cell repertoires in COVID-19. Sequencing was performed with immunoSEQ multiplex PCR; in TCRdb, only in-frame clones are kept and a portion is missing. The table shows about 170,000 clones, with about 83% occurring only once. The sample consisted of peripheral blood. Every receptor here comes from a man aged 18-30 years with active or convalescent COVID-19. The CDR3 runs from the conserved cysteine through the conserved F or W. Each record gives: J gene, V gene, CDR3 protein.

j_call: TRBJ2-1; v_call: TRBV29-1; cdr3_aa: CSVAGGLAGGNNEQFF
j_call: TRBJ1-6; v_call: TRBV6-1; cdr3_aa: CASSDWTGAGYNSPLHF
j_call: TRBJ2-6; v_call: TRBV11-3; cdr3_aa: CASSLGGAGANVLTF
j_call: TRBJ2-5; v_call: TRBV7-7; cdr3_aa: CASSPGTSGRDTQETQYF
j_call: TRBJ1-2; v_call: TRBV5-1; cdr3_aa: CASSSGNYGYTF
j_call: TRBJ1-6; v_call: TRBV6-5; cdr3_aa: CASSYSKARGNSPLHF
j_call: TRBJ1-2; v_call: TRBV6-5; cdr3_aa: CASSYLFRLNYGYTF
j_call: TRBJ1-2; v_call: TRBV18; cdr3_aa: CASSPILDSNYGYTF
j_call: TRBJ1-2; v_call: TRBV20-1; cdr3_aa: CSASNQGVGYTF
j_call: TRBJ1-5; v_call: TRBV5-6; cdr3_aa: CASSFWQGLTYSNQPQHF
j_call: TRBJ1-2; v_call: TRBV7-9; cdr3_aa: CASSPTTGIGYTF
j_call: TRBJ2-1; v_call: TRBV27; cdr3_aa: CASSDRDGPGSYNEQFF
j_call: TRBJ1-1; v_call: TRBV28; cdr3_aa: CASTPGGRWAEAFF
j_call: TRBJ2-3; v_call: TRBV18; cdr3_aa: CASSPQSGSDTQYF
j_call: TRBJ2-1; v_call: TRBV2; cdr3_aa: CASRGGAYNEQFF
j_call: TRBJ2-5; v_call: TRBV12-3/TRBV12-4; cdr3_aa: CASSIERKTQYF